Below, one T cell receptor beta chain is given with its context. This CDR3 comprises 14 residues. From germline, CDR1 is KGHSH and CDR2 LQKENI. The V gene end was trimmed by 2 bases and the J gene end by 11 bases; junction bases not matched to a gene: 8. The source of the sample is a study of blood T cell repertoires in COVID-19. Study information: The United States, Italy and Spain were the sources of the acute and convalescent COVID-19 samples. T cells, B-cell-depleted T cells, or PBMCs provided the cDNA or gDNA that served as material.

Enrolment of Seattle patients took place during active infection, and they were followed longitudinally. Authors' methods: Quantification of nucleated cells was approximated via reference gene primer amplification. Libraries were prepared by immunoSEQ multiplex PCR; TCRdb keeps only in-frame clonotypes and omits some of them. Clonal size and the V and J genes are those of that table, whereas D and trimming came from the DNA. The top ten clones hold around 8% of a sample with 500,000 to 600,000 clones, 70% to 90% of them seen once. Sequencing input: peripheral blood. The V gene is TRBV18, the J gene TRBJ1-4, with 7 bases that match TRBD1. This sequence was found in a woman between 50 and 59 years old with COVID-19, enrolled during active disease. CDR3 amino acids: CASSPTGEVAKLFF. CDR3 DNA sequence: TGTGCCAGCTCACCAACAGGGGAGGTTGCGAAACTGTTTTTT.